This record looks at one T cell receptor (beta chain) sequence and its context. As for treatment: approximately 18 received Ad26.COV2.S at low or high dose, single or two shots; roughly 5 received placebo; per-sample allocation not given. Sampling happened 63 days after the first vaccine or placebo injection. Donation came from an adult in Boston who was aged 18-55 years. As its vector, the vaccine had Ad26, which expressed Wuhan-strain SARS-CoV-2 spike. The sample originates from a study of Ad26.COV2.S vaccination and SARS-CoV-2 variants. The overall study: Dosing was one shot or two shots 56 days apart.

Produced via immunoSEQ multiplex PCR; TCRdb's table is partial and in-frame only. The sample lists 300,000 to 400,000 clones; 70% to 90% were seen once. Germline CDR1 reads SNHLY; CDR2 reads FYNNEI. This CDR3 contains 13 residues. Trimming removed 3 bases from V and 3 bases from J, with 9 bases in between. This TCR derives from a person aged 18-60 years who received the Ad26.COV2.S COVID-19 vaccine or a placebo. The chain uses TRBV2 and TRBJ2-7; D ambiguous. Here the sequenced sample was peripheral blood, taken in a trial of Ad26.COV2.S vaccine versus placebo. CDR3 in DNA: TGTGCCAGCAGTGATGCCCTGAGCTACGAGCAGTACTTC. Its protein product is CASSDALSYEQYF.